This TCR beta chain is drawn from a study of T-cell reconstitution after alpha-beta-depleted transplantation in children. Whole-study results and caveats: It was reported that alpha-beta T cells came from several hundred expanded graft clones (about two months after transplant). It was surviving recipient T cells and thymic progenitors that gave some patients high TCRbeta diversity at day 60. Diversity and T-cell counts at one year after transplant derived mostly from new T cells.

Preparing the TCRbeta library involved the use of unique molecular identifiers. TCRdb re-called the PCR reads through MiXCR, storing one row per CDR3 protein. In the table there are 200,000 to 250,000 distinct CDR3 sequences, about 24% of which are singletons. As for this clonotype: No antigen is known for it.

The ends lost 5 bases at V and 2 bases at J; junction bases unmatched: 3. Germline V CDR1 and CDR2: SGHRS, YFSETQ. This CDR3 has 13 amino acids. Sequencing was performed on PBMCs, mostly from graft donor cells, taken 360 days after TCRalphabeta/CD19-depleted stem cell transplant. The gene calls are TRBV5-1 and TRBJ1-2, with 7 bases lining up with TRBD1. The sequence derives from a female patient aged 2-15 years who had a stem cell transplant for congenital amegakaryocytic thrombocytopenia, so the T cells may come from the graft donor. CDR3: CASRQDRNYGYTF. The CDR3 bases are TGCGCCAGCAGACAGGACAGGAACTATGGCTACACCTTC.